The 13 T cell receptor beta chains reported below all come from one sample, sequenced in a study. TCRdb called the RT-PCR reads again in MiXCR, with one record for every CDR3 protein. The table shows about 680,000 distinct CDR3 sequences, with 14% occurring only once. The sample comprised memory CD4+ T cells from blood. These receptors were taken from a female donor in good health, serving as a healthy control.

The V and J genes are TRBV7-9 and TRBJ2-5; D may correspond to TRBD1 or TRBD2 (5 bases each). Trimming left V 3 bases short and J 4 bases short, with 15 bases between. CDR3 size: 15 residues. Germline V CDR1 and CDR2: SEHNR, FQNEAQ (reference sequence). For the CDR3, the DNA is TGTGCCAGCAGCTTTTGGACTCTAGGGGTAGAGACCCAGTACTTC. It yields the protein CASSFWTLGVETQYF.

The genes are TRBV7-2 and TRBJ2-7, with D possibly being TRBD1 (6 bases). The CDR3 consists of 15 residues. V was pared by 1 base and J by 4 bases, with 14 bases between. CDR1 is SGHTA, CDR2 FQGNSA, per germline. CDR3 nucleotides: TGTGCCAGCAGCTTAGAAGGTGGACAGATTTACGAGCAGTACTTC. This sequence encodes CASSLEGGQIYEQYF.

The chain couples TRBV7-6 to TRBJ2-7; TRBD2 matches 11 bases. CDR1 SGHVS and CDR2 FNYEAQ come from the germline V gene. CDR3 length equals 15 residues. The J segment lost 5 bases and the V segment lost 0 bases, leaving 3 bases of the junction unmatched. The CDR3 nucleotides are TGTGCCAGCAGCTTAGCTCCGACTAGCGGGAACGAGCAGTACTTC. Amino acid sequence: CASSLAPTSGNEQYF.

A few counts support this clonotype. The V and J genes are TRBV3-1 and TRBJ2-5; D possibly corresponds to TRBD2 (6 bases). CDR1 is LGHDT, CDR2 YNNKEL, per germline (reference sequence). The CDR3 loop spans 12 amino acids. The germline V and J ends were trimmed by 3 bases and 9 bases, with 11 bases remaining between them. The CDR3 loop is CASSQGTPSQYF. CDR3 bases: TGTGCCAGCAGCCAGGGGACTCCATCCCAGTACTTC.

This clonotype was picked up many times. The chain recombines TRBV10-2 with TRBJ2-7; 10 bases are a match to TRBD2. Germline CDR1 WSHSY, CDR2 SAAADI. The V gene end was trimmed by 6 bases and the J gene end by 2 bases; junction bases not matched to a gene: 16. The CDR3 contains 18 residues. In nucleotides, the CDR3 is TGCGCCAGCAGCGAGCGGCAGTTCACCGGGACTAGCGCCTACGAGCAGTACTTC. It is translated as CASSERQFTGTSAYEQYF.

The chain carries TRBV6-1 and TRBJ1-3; the D gene is possibly TRBD1 (5 bases). This CDR3 region has 15 residues. Per germline, CDR1 MNHNS and CDR2 SASEGT. V lost 10 bases, J lost 0 bases, and 16 bases lay in between. The DNA for the CDR3 is TGTGCCACCCCGGGACTTACGAACTCTGGAAACACCATATATTTT. Amino acid sequence: CATPGLTNSGNTIYF.

The rearrangement links TRBV6-5 to TRBJ1-1, with unresolved D. This CDR3 comprises 13 residues. Germline CDR1 is MNHEY and CDR2 is SVGAGI. The germline V and J ends were trimmed by 4 bases and 4 bases, with 10 bases remaining between them. CDR3 DNA: TGTGCCAGCAGTTCGCAGTTTAGCACTGAAGCTTTCTTT. This gives the protein CASSSQFSTEAFF.

V is TRBV11-2 and J is TRBJ2-3; 9 bases line up with TRBD1. Germline values: CDR1 SGHAT, CDR2 FQNNGV. V was clipped by 3 bases and J by 7 bases; unmatched bases: 14. This CDR3 region has 17 residues. Here the CDR3 DNA reads TGTGCCAGCAGCTTGCGCGGGACAGGGAGATGGGGTAATACGCAGTATTTT. Translating it yields CASSLRGTGRWGNTQYF.

The V and J genes are TRBV5-6 and TRBJ1-2; D perhaps matches TRBD1 (5 bases). The CDR3 runs 16 residues. Trimming cost V 3 bases and J 8 bases, with 23 bases left between them. The germline V gene encodes CDR1 SGHDT and CDR2 YYEEEE. This CDR3 reads CASSWGLIQGRGGYTF. The CDR3 DNA reads TGTGCCAGCAGCTGGGGCCTAATCCAGGGACGGGGCGGCTACACCTTC.

The table lists this clonotype with a few counts. The rearrangement uses TRBV2 and TRBJ2-5; D uncertain. Trimming removed 8 bases from V and 1 base from J, with 11 bases in between. The CDR3 length is 13 residues. In germline, CDR1 is SNHLY, CDR2 FYNNEI. The CDR3 DNA sequence: TGTGCCAGCGGTCGTATCGGCCAAGAGACCCAGTACTTC. Its protein product is CASGRIGQETQYF. The entire variable domain, with the rest obtained from reference TRBV2 and TRBJ2-5, is as follows: EPEVTQTPSHQVTQMGQEVILRCVPISNHLYFYWYRQILGQKVEFLVSFYNNEISEKSEIFDDQFSVERPDGSNFTLKIRSTKLEDSAMYFCASGRIGQETQYFGPGTRLLVL.

Only a few counts were recorded for this clonotype. The V gene is TRBV5-1, the J gene TRBJ1-1; D not certain. The CDR3 runs 12 residues. Between the trimmed V and J ends, which lost 7 bases and 3 bases, there was a span of 10 bases. In germline, CDR1 is SGHRS, CDR2 YFSETQ. The CDR3 loop reads CASQGVHTEAFF. The CDR3 DNA reads TGCGCCAGCCAAGGAGTTCACACTGAAGCTTTCTTT. The whole variable domain, filled in from reference TRBV5-1 and TRBJ1-1, reads KAGVTQTPRYLIKTRGQQVTLSCSPISGHRSVSWYQQTPGQGLQFLFEYFSETQRNKGNFPGRFSGRQFSNSRSEMNVSTLELGDSALYLCASQGVHTEAFFGQGTRLTVV.

Here the CDR3 reads CASTGPNSYEQYF. The CDR3, as DNA: TGTGCCAGCACGGGGCCCAATTCCTACGAGCAGTACTTC. This rearrangement joins TRBV2 to TRBJ2-7, with D possibly being TRBD1 or TRBD2 (5 bases each). This CDR3 is 13 amino acids long. V lost 7 bases and J 1 base, leaving 11 bases between the germline ends. Germline lookup yields CDR1 SNHLY and CDR2 FYNNEI.

In its sample, this clonotype was seen a few times. The J gene is TRBJ1-1, the V gene TRBV7-9, with 8 bases aligning to TRBD1. The V segment lost 4 bases and the J segment 7 bases; nucleotides outside the gene matches: 5. There are 13 residues in the CDR3. Germline CDR1 is SEHNR and CDR2 is FQNEAQ (reference sequence). The CDR3 region is CASSSDRVGEAFF. CDR3 bases: TGTGCCAGCAGCTCGGACAGGGTTGGTGAAGCTTTCTTT. Full variable domain (rest looked up from reference TRBV7-9 and TRBJ1-1): DTGVSQNPRHKITKRGQNVTFRCDPISEHNRLYWYRQTLGQGPEFLTYFQNEAQLEKSRLLSDRFSAERPKGSFSTLEIQRTEQGDSAMYLCASSSDRVGEAFFGQGTRLTVV.